Listed below are T cell receptor beta chains from one sample, sequenced in a study of regulatory T cells in long-lasting Graves disease. MiXCR, applied by TCRdb to the multiplex PCR reads, yields one record per CDR3 protein. Of 400,000 to 500,000 distinct CDR3 sequences listed, around 20% are singletons. Here the sequenced sample was peripheral blood mononuclear cells (PBMCs), taken when the disease was refractory, from a patient treated with antithyroid drugs. The receptors stem from a female donor with Graves disease. Both conserved end residues are part of each CDR3. A D gene is named only where the DNA matches it firmly. Part of the rows lack a size; the others show once, few, many or a class for expanded clones.

TRBV7-3	TRBJ2-5	NA	many	TGTGCCAGCAGCTTGGGGGGGCCCCCAGGGACCCAGTACTTC	CASSLGGPPGTQYF
TRBV30	TRBJ2-7	TRBD2	NA	TGTGCCTGGGGGACTAGCGCAAGCTCCTACGAGCAGTACTTC	CAWGTSASSYEQYF
TRBV6-1	TRBJ2-7	TRBD1	many	TGTGCCAGCAGTGAGGACAGGCGTCGGACCGAGCAGTACTTC	CASSEDRRRTEQYF
TRBV20-1	TRBJ1-5	NA	many	TGCAGTGCTAGGGGACAAAATCAGCCCCAGCATTTT	CSARGQNQPQHF
TRBV5-6	TRBJ2-1	TRBD2	NA	TGTGCCAGCAGCGTTAGCGGGAGTGGGCAGTTCTTC	CASSVSGSGQFF
TRBV5-1	TRBJ2-5	NA	NA	TGCGCCAGCAGCTTACCGGAAGAGACCCAGTACTTC	CASSLPEETQYF
TRBV27	TRBJ1-1	NA	many	TGTGCCACCAGAAAAACAAAGGACACTGAAGCTTTCTTT	CATRKTKDTEAFF
TRBV7-9	TRBJ2-2	NA	few	TGTGCCAGCAGCTCGTACAGGGTAACCGGGGAGCTGTTTTTT	CASSSYRVTGELFF
TRBV20-1	TRBJ2-2	NA	NA	TGCAGTGCTAGATCCAGATACACCGGGGAGCTGTTTTTT	CSARSRYTGELFF
TRBV18	TRBJ2-3	NA	NA	TGTGCCAGCTCACCCGGGACGCCCGGAGATACGCAGTATTTT	CASSPGTPGDTQYF
TRBV6-1	TRBJ2-2	TRBD2	many	TGTGCCAGCAGCTTCGCCTCGGGAGGACTATTGAACGGGGAGCTGTTTTTT	CASSFASGGLLNGELFF
TRBV2	TRBJ2-7	TRBD1	many	TGTGCCAGCGGTTGGACAGGGGACTACGAGCAGTACTTC	CASGWTGDYEQYF
TRBV20-1	TRBJ1-5	TRBD1	many	TGCAGTGCTCAGGACAGGATTAGCAATCAGCCCCAGCATTTT	CSAQDRISNQPQHF
TRBV2	TRBJ2-7	NA	many	TGTGCCAGCAGTTCCGGGACAAATCCTTACGAGCAGTACTTC	CASSSGTNPYEQYF
TRBV6-2/TRBV6-3	TRBJ2-1	TRBD2	few	TGTGCCAGCCGAATGGGACTAGCGGGGCGAAACTCCTACAATGAGCAGTTCTTC	CASRMGLAGRNSYNEQFF
TRBV20-1	TRBJ2-7	NA	NA	TGCAGTGCCTCCAGGGGGGGGACCTACGAGCAGTACTTC	CSASRGGTYEQYF
TRBV28	TRBJ2-2	TRBD2	many	TGTGCCAGCAGTTCATCGATAGCGGGAATCGCCGGGGAGCTGTTTTTT	CASSSSIAGIAGELFF
TRBV5-1	TRBJ1-1	NA	many	TGCGCCAGCAGCTTGGGAGCAGAAGAAGCTTTCTTT	CASSLGAEEAFF
TRBV11-2	TRBJ1-4	NA	many	TGTGCCAGCAGCTTAGGGACGGTCTGGGATGAAAAACTGTTTTTT	CASSLGTVWDEKLFF
TRBV13	TRBJ1-2	TRBD1	NA	TGTGCCAGCAGCTCATTCCGGGACAGGCGAACCCCTGGTGGCTACACCTTC	CASSSFRDRRTPGGYTF
TRBV28	TRBJ2-5	NA	NA	TGTGCCAGCACGGGTCTAGGAGAGACCCAGTACTTC	CASTGLGETQYF
TRBV6-2/TRBV6-3	TRBJ1-5	NA	many	TGTGCCAGCAGCGGAGGGGTATCTGGACAGCCCCAGCATTTT	CASSGGVSGQPQHF
TRBV3-1	TRBJ1-1	NA	many	TGTGCCAGCAGCCAATGGGAGAGGAACACTGAAGCTTTCTTT	CASSQWERNTEAFF
TRBV24-1	TRBJ2-1	TRBD2	NA	TGTGCCACCAGTGACATAGCGGGGAGCCTTTACAATGAGCAGTTCTTC	CATSDIAGSLYNEQFF
TRBV6-2/TRBV6-3	TRBJ2-2	NA	NA	TGTGCCAGCAGTGAAGCCCCGGGGGCAGGCGGGGAGCTGTTTTTT	CASSEAPGAGGELFF
TRBV29-1	TRBJ2-5	NA	few	TGCAGCGTGGGACAATGGGGTTCCCAAGAGACCCAGTACTTC	CSVGQWGSQETQYF
TRBV10-1	TRBJ2-7	TRBD1	NA	TGCGCCAGCAGTGGCCGGGACAGGGGTCCCCACGAGCAGTACTTC	CASSGRDRGPHEQYF
TRBV20-1	TRBJ2-7	NA	few	TGCAGTGCCAGCGCCGGGACTTCCCCATACGAGCAGTACTTC	CSASAGTSPYEQYF
TRBV15	TRBJ1-5	TRBD1	NA	TGTGCCACCAGCAGAGGCAGGGGGACGAATCAGCCCCAGCATTTT	CATSRGRGTNQPQHF
TRBV10-3	TRBJ2-3	NA	NA	TGTGCCATCAGTGGGCAGGGGGGCACAGGTACGCAGTATTTT	CAISGQGGTGTQYF
TRBV6-1	TRBJ1-3	TRBD1	few	TGTGCCAGCAGCGGCGGGACAGCTGGAAACACCATATATTTT	CASSGGTAGNTIYF
TRBV28	TRBJ2-6	NA	many	TGTGCCAGCAGTTTGGTCCCCCGCTCTGGGGCCAACGTCCTGACTTTC	CASSLVPRSGANVLTF
TRBV28	TRBJ2-2	TRBD1	many	TGTGCCAGCAGAGGACAGGGAGACACCGGGGAGCTGTTTTTT	CASRGQGDTGELFF
TRBV13	TRBJ2-5	NA	many	TGTGCCAGCAGCTTAGAAGGGGTAGGGGGATCGCAAGAGACCCAGTACTTC	CASSLEGVGGSQETQYF
TRBV2	TRBJ1-2	NA	once	TGTGCCAGCAGTGGGAGCTGGGGGAACCTGAACTATGGCTACACCTTC	CASSGSWGNLNYGYTF
TRBV29-1	TRBJ2-3	TRBD1	NA	TGCAGCGCAGGCGTGGGACAGAACACAGATACGCAGTATTTT	CSAGVGQNTDTQYF
TRBV20-1	TRBJ2-5	TRBD2	many	TGCAGTGCTAGAGATGTGGATGGCCTAGCGGGAGCAGAGACCCAGTACTTC	CSARDVDGLAGAETQYF
TRBV3-1	TRBJ1-1	NA	many	TGTGCCAGCAGCCAAGTCTCAGGATCGGGATTGGCTTTCTTT	CASSQVSGSGLAFF
TRBV4-1	TRBJ2-5	TRBD2	few	TGCGCCAGCAGCCAAGATCTTGGGACTAGCGGGGGAGAGACCCAGTACTTC	CASSQDLGTSGGETQYF
TRBV6-1	TRBJ2-7	TRBD2	many	TGTGCCAGCAGTGGGCTAGCGGGAGGCCCCTACGAGCAGTACTTC	CASSGLAGGPYEQYF
TRBV27	TRBJ2-6	NA	NA	TGTGCCAGCAGCTCATGGGGAGCTGGGGCCAACGTCCTGACTTTC	CASSSWGAGANVLTF
TRBV3-1	TRBJ2-5	NA	many	TGTGCCAGCAGCCATGCCCAGACCCAGTACTTC	CASSHAQTQYF
TRBV30	TRBJ2-2	NA	few	TGTGCCTGGAGAGGGGCGGGAACCGGGGAGCTGTTTTTT	CAWRGAGTGELFF
TRBV6-1	TRBJ2-5	NA	many	TGTGCCAGCAGCAACGCAGGGGCTGGGAAAGAGACCCAGTACTTC	CASSNAGAGKETQYF
TRBV15	TRBJ1-6	NA	NA	TGTGCCACCAGCAGAGTGGACAATTCACCCCTCCACTTT	CATSRVDNSPLHF
TRBV20-1	TRBJ1-5	TRBD1	NA	TGCAGTGCTCGGACAGGGCCCACCAATCAGCCCCAGCATTTT	CSARTGPTNQPQHF
TRBV18	TRBJ1-6	NA	many	TGTGCCAGCTCTCCGGGGCCAGGCGTCTCCAATTCACCCCTCCACTTT	CASSPGPGVSNSPLHF
TRBV20-1	TRBJ2-3	NA	NA	TGCAGTGCTAGCCAGGGCGCTAGCACAGATACGCAGTATTTT	CSASQGASTDTQYF
TRBV3-1	TRBJ1-1	TRBD1	few	TGTGCCAGCAGTCGACAGGGGGGTTTCACTGAAGCTTTCTTT	CASSRQGGFTEAFF
TRBV3-1	TRBJ1-2	NA	few	TGTGCCAGCAGCCAAGGTGGGGGGCCCTATGGCTACACCTTC	CASSQGGGPYGYTF
TRBV28	TRBJ2-7	TRBD1	many	TGTGCCAGCAGCCAGACAGGGGATTGGTACGAGCAGTACTTC	CASSQTGDWYEQYF
TRBV3-1	TRBJ2-4	NA	many	TGTGCCAGCAGCCAAGCGGGCATTCAGTACTTC	CASSQAGIQYF
TRBV7-9	TRBJ1-4	NA	NA	TGTGCCAGCAGCTTAGCTGCAGGGAGGGAAAAACTGTTTTTT	CASSLAAGREKLFF
TRBV6-1	TRBJ2-5	NA	many	TGTGCCAGCAGCTCCAGGGTATCCAAACAAGAGACCCAGTACTTC	CASSSRVSKQETQYF
TRBV11-2	TRBJ2-7	NA	many	TGTGCCAGCAGCTTAGATCGTGGGACTCCGGGCGTGGAGTACTTC	CASSLDRGTPGVEYF
TRBV28	TRBJ2-1	NA	NA	TGTGCCAGCAGTGTACCACCCTTCAGGTACAGCTCCTACAATGAGCAGTTCTTC	CASSVPPFRYSSYNEQFF
TRBV29-1	TRBJ2-5	TRBD1	many	TGCAGCGTTGTGGGGACAGGGGACCAAGAGACCCAGTACTTC	CSVVGTGDQETQYF